This record concerns one TCR beta chain sequence. Seattle's cohort entered during active infection and was followed longitudinally. The data were taken from a study of blood T cell repertoires in COVID-19. Study in general: Sites across the United States, Italy and Spain contributed samples from acute and convalescent COVID-19. The cDNA or gDNA used as material had been derived from T cells, B-cell-depleted T cells, or PBMCs.

In the original processing: Reference gene primer amplification gave estimated nucleated cell counts. Repertoires were generated with immunoSEQ multiplex PCR, while TCRdb's copy carries only in-frame clones and drops some. The V and J calls and the clone size are those of that table, but D and trimming were determined from the DNA. The table shows roughly 280,000 clones, with approximately 91% occurring only once. The origin of this receptor is a woman aged 25 to 39 with COVID-19, enrolled during active disease. The material sequenced was peripheral blood.

The CDR3 spells CASRMRGLNTEAFF. The CDR3 region has the DNA TGTGCCAGCCGGATGCGGGGGCTGAACACTGAAGCTTTCTTT. V usage is TRBV3-1 (or the pseudogene TRBV3-2) and J usage is TRBJ1-1, with D maybe TRBD1 (6 bases). V lost 8 bases to trimming and J lost 0 bases, with 13 bases between them. Germline V CDR1 and CDR2: LGHDT, YNNKEL (reference sequence). The CDR3 totals 14 residues.